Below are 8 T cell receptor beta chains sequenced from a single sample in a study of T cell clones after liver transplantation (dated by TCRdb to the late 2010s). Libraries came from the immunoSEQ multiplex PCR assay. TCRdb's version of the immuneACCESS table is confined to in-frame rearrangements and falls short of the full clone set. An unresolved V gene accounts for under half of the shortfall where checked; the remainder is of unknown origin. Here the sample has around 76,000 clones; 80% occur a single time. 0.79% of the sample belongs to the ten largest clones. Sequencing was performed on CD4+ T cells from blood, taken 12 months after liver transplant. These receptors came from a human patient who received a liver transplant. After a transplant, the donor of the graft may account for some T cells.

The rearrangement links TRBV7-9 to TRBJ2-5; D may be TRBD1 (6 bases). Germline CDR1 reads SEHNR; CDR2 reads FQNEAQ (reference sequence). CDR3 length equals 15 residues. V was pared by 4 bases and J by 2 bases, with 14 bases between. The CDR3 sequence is CASSSIGQPQETQYF. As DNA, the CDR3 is TGTGCCAGCAGCTCTATCGGACAGCCACAAGAGACCCAGTACTTC.

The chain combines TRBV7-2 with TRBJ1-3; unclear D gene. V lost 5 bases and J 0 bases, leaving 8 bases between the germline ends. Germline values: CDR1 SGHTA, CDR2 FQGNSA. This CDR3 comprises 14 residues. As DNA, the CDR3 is TGTGCCAGCAGCCCAACAAACTCTGGAAACACCATATATTTT. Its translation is CASSPTNSGNTIYF.

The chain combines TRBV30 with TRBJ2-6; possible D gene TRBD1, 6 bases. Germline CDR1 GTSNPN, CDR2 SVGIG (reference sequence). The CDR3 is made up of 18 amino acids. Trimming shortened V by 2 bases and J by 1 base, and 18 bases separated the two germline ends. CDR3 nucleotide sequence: TGTGCCTGGAGTCCAACCAGGGGCCCTTTTTCTGGGGCCAACGTCCTGACTTTC. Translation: CAWSPTRGPFSGANVLTF.

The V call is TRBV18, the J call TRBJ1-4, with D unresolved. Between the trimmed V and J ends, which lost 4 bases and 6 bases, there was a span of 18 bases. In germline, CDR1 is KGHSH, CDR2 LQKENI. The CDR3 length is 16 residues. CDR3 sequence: CASSLLPGQRDEKLFF. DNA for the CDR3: TGTGCCAGCTCACTACTGCCGGGCCAACGGGATGAAAAACTGTTTTTT.

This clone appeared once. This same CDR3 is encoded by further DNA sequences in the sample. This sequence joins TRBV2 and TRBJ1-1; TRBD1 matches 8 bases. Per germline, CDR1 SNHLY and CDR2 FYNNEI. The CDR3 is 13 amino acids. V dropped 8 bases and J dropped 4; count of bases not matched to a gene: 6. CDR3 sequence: CASSVGTGTEAFF. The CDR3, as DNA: TGTGCCAGCTCGGTCGGGACAGGCACTGAAGCTTTCTTT.

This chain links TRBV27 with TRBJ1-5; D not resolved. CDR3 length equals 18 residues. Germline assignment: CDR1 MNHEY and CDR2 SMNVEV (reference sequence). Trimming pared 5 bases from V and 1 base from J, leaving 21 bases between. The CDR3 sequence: CASSPRGWGFSSNQPQHF. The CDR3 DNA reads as TGTGCCAGCAGTCCGCGGGGTTGGGGTTTTTCGAGCAATCAGCCCCAGCATTTT.

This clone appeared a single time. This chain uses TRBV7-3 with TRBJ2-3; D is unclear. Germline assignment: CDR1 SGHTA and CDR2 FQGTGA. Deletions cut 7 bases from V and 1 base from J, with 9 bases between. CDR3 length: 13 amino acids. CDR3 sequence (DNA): TGTGCCAGCACCACACAAGGCACAGATACGCAGTATTTT. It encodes CASTTQGTDTQYF.

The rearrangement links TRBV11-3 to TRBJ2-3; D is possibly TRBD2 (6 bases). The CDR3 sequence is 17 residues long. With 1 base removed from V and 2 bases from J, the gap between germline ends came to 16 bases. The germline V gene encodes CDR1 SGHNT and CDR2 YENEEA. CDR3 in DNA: TGTGCCAGCAGCTTAGGGACGGCCTGGGAGGACACAGATACGCAGTATTTT. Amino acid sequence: CASSLGTAWEDTDTQYF. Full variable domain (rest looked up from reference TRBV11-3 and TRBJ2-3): EAGVVQSPRYKIIEKKQPVAFWCNPISGHNTLYWYLQNLGQGPELLIRYENEEAVDDSQLPKDRFSAERLKGVDSTLKIQPAELGDSAVYLCASSLGTAWEDTDTQYFGPGTRLTVL.